This is a list of T cell receptor beta chains from one sample in a study of blood T cell repertoires in COVID-19. The repertoire was sequenced with immunoSEQ multiplex PCR; TCRdb's copy has only in-frame clones and lacks some. The sample has about 140,000 clones; roughly four fifths are singletons. Input material: peripheral blood. The origin of the receptors is a woman over 75 with active or convalescent COVID-19. CDR3s include the opening cysteine and the closing phenylalanine or tryptophan. D genes are given only for firm matches. Size is stated for part of the rows, as once, few or many counts, or as a class when the clone is expanded.

DNA	CDR3	J	V	size	D
TGTGCCAGTAGTATCTGGCAGGGGCTCAATCAGCCCCAGCATTTT	CASSIWQGLNQPQHF	TRBJ1-5	TRBV19	-	-
TGCAGTGCTAGTCGGCAAAGCGGTAACACTGAAGCTTTCTTT	CSASRQSGNTEAFF	TRBJ1-1	TRBV20-1	once	-
TGTGCCAGCATCCGGACAACGAACACTGAAGCTTTCTTT	CASIRTTNTEAFF	TRBJ1-1	TRBV6-6	-	-
TGTGCCAGCAGCGCCAGGGGGCGAGGCTACACCTTC	CASSARGRGYTF	TRBJ1-2	TRBV27	few	TRBD1
TGCGCCAGCCCTCGGGACAGGGGGGAAAAACTGTTTTTT	CASPRDRGEKLFF	TRBJ1-4	TRBV23-1	-	TRBD1
TGTGCCAGCAGTTTACTCGGACAGGGGGTGTACGAGCAGTACTTC	CASSLLGQGVYEQYF	TRBJ2-7	TRBV28	-	TRBD1
TGTGCCAGCAGCCCGCGGACAGGGAGCACAGATACGCAGTATTTT	CASSPRTGSTDTQYF	TRBJ2-3	TRBV7-3	-	TRBD1
TGTGCCAGCAGACCTCCCGCGACTAATGAAAAACTGTTTTTT	CASRPPATNEKLFF	TRBJ1-4	TRBV6-6	-	-
TGTGCCAGCAGCCAGGCGAAGAATGAAAAACTGTTTTTT	CASSQAKNEKLFF	TRBJ1-4	TRBV7-2	-	-
TGTGCCAGCAGCTCCTATAGCGGACAGGGGTCAGGGGAGCTGTTTTTT	CASSSYSGQGSGELFF	TRBJ2-2	TRBV11-2	-	TRBD1
TGTGCCAGCATACCCCTTAACAGGGCGACCGGGGAGCTGTTTTTT	CASIPLNRATGELFF	TRBJ2-2	TRBV7-9	few	-
TGTGCCAGCTCACCTCAAGATACGCAGTATTTT	CASSPQDTQYF	TRBJ2-3	TRBV18	-	-
TGTGCCGTCCGACAGGCGGCGGACACTGAAGCTTTCTTT	CAVRQAADTEAFF	TRBJ1-1	TRBV19	few	-
TGTGCCAGCAGTGAACGGCAGGGGGTCAGCACAGATACGCAGTATTTT	CASSERQGVSTDTQYF	TRBJ2-3	TRBV2	-	TRBD1
TGCGCCAGCAGCTATCAGGGATTGCGGTACGAGCAGTACTTC	CASSYQGLRYEQYF	TRBJ2-7	TRBV5-1	-	-
TGCGCCAGCAGCTGGGCAGGGTCCGGCAAAAACATTCAGTACTTC	CASSWAGSGKNIQYF	TRBJ2-4	TRBV5-1	-	-
TGTGCCAGCAGCTTGTGGAGGGGGCCCGCCTTGGGTGAGCAGTTCTTC	CASSLWRGPALGEQFF	TRBJ2-1	TRBV5-6	few	-
TGTGCCAGCGACATCGGGGGGGGTAGCACAGATACGCAGTATTTT	CASDIGGGSTDTQYF	TRBJ2-3	TRBV7-2	few	TRBD2
TGTGCCAGCAGCCCGGACTTGGGGATCACAGATACGCAGTATTTT	CASSPDLGITDTQYF	TRBJ2-3	TRBV5-5	-	-
TGTGCCAGCAGTGACGACAGGGGACACTATGGCTACACCTTC	CASSDDRGHYGYTF	TRBJ1-2	TRBV25-1	-	TRBD1